The rows below give T cell receptor beta chains drawn from one sample of a study of T cell responses to AZD1222 COVID-19 vaccine. Method: immunoSEQ multiplex PCR; TCRdb's copy keeps in-frame clones and lacks some. The repertoire holds 150,000 or so clones, with roughly 90% as singletons. The sequencing used peripheral blood, collected 28 days after the second AZD1222 dose. The source is an adult who received the AZD1222 COVID-19 vaccine. Both conserved end residues are part of each CDR3. D genes are given only for firm matches. For some rows the clone size is stated as once, few or many, or as a class when expanded; others skip it.

v_gene	abundance	j_gene	d_gene	CDR3aa	CDR3nt
TRBV2	once	TRBJ2-7	TRBD2	CASYRGTSGRGSYEQYF	TGTGCCAGCTATCGTGGGACTAGCGGGAGAGGGAGCTACGAGCAGTACTTC
TRBV27	NA	TRBJ1-4	NA	CASSHTTGITNEKLFF	TGTGCCAGCAGCCATACTACAGGGATAACTAATGAAAAACTGTTTTTT
TRBV6-1	NA	TRBJ2-1	TRBD2	CASSDLAGPRNEQFF	TGTGCCAGCAGTGACCTAGCGGGACCACGCAATGAGCAGTTCTTC
TRBV5-4	NA	TRBJ1-6	TRBD1	CASSSGTGSYNSPLHF	TGTGCCAGCAGCTCCGGGACAGGGTCCTATAATTCACCCCTCCACTTT
TRBV6-5	NA	TRBJ1-1	NA	CASSLRVGLNTEAFF	TGTGCCAGCAGCCTCCGTGTGGGGTTGAACACTGAAGCTTTCTTT
TRBV2	NA	TRBJ2-7	TRBD1	CASSPLGQGTYEQYF	TGTGCCAGCAGTCCCTTAGGACAGGGGACCTACGAGCAGTACTTC
TRBV28	NA	TRBJ2-1	TRBD2	CASSSPGLAGVNEQFF	TGTGCCAGCAGTTCCCCGGGACTAGCGGGAGTAAATGAGCAGTTCTTC
TRBV28	NA	TRBJ2-3	TRBD2	CASKPFSGRASGTDTQYF	TGTGCCAGCAAACCCTTTAGCGGGAGGGCCTCTGGCACAGATACGCAGTATTTT
TRBV18	NA	TRBJ1-1	NA	CASSSTSGGMNTEAFF	TGTGCCAGCTCATCAACCTCCGGAGGGATGAACACTGAAGCTTTCTTT
TRBV28	NA	TRBJ1-6	NA	CASRNGRAYNSPLHF	TGTGCCAGCAGAAACGGGCGAGCCTATAATTCACCCCTCCACTTT
TRBV6-5	NA	TRBJ2-5	TRBD2	CASSWTSGETQYF	TGTGCCAGCAGTTGGACTAGCGGGGAGACCCAGTACTTC
TRBV11-3	NA	TRBJ2-5	TRBD1	CASSAAGWGQGQETQYF	TGTGCCAGCAGCGCGGCCGGTTGGGGACAGGGCCAAGAGACCCAGTACTTC
TRBV18	NA	TRBJ2-1	NA	CASSPPRLGSEQFF	TGTGCCAGCTCACCACCGAGACTCGGTTCTGAGCAGTTCTTC
TRBV28	NA	TRBJ2-7	TRBD1	CASRSYRGPSSYEQYF	TGTGCCAGCAGGTCCTACAGGGGGCCGTCGTCCTACGAGCAGTACTTC
TRBV6-1	NA	TRBJ2-2	TRBD1	CASSERTGAGELFF	TGTGCCAGCAGTGAACGGACAGGGGCCGGGGAGCTGTTTTTT
TRBV7-9	NA	TRBJ1-6	NA	CASSPLTNAVGSPLHF	TGTGCCAGCAGCCCACTCACCAATGCGGTAGGCTCACCCCTCCACTTT
TRBV28	NA	TRBJ1-2	NA	CASRINRDDYGYTF	TGTGCCAGCAGGATAAACAGGGACGACTATGGCTACACCTTC
TRBV6-5	NA	TRBJ2-7	NA	CASTRLPGPMGEQYF	TGTGCCAGCACCCGTTTACCGGGACCGATGGGCGAGCAGTACTTC
TRBV7-9	many	TRBJ2-2	TRBD2	CASTDSGGPNTGELFF	TGTGCCAGCACGGATAGCGGGGGCCCGAACACCGGGGAGCTGTTTTTT
TRBV27	NA	TRBJ2-1	NA	CASGDGGSYNEQFF	TGTGCCAGTGGGGACGGGGGCTCCTACAATGAGCAGTTCTTC
TRBV3-1/TRBV3-2	few	TRBJ1-2	NA	CASSPRGPFNYGYTF	TGTGCCAGCAGCCCGAGGGGACCCTTTAACTATGGCTACACCTTC
TRBV28	NA	TRBJ2-5	TRBD2	CASRTSGVYQETQYF	TGTGCCAGCAGGACTAGCGGGGTGTACCAAGAGACCCAGTACTTC
TRBV6-5	NA	TRBJ1-1	NA	CASSFSRVATEAFF	TGTGCCAGCAGTTTTTCCCGTGTTGCCACGGAAGCTTTCTTT
TRBV27	NA	TRBJ2-7	TRBD1	CASKTGTGVLEQYF	TGTGCCAGCAAAACCGGGACAGGGGTCCTCGAGCAGTACTTC
TRBV24-1	NA	TRBJ2-1	NA	CATSDRRDFSNEQFF	TGTGCCACCAGTGATAGGCGGGACTTCAGCAATGAGCAGTTCTTC
TRBV9	few	TRBJ1-1	TRBD1	CASNPTDRAAFF	TGTGCCAGCAACCCAACTGACAGGGCAGCTTTCTTT
TRBV2	NA	TRBJ1-6	NA	CASRGTGTHWRESNSPLHF	TGTGCCAGCAGGGGAACCGGGACGCATTGGCGGGAGTCTAATTCACCCCTCCACTTT
TRBV27	NA	TRBJ2-3	TRBD1	CAPGDRVTDTQYF	TGTGCCCCCGGGGACAGGGTTACAGATACGCAGTATTTT
TRBV6-5	NA	TRBJ2-1	NA	CASSPREKANEQFF	TGTGCCAGCAGTCCACGGGAGAAAGCAAATGAGCAGTTCTTC
TRBV4-1	many	TRBJ1-5	NA	CASSQVSGYNQPQHF	TGCGCCAGCAGCCAAGTGTCAGGATACAATCAGCCCCAGCATTTT
TRBV4-2	once	TRBJ2-1	NA	CASSQDSGSYNEQFF	TGTGCCAGCAGCCAAGATTCGGGGTCCTACAATGAGCAGTTCTTC
TRBV24-1	NA	TRBJ2-1	NA	CATSDLVGGGDSTNEQFF	TGTGCCACCAGTGATTTGGTGGGTGGAGGAGACTCTACCAATGAGCAGTTCTTC
TRBV27	NA	TRBJ1-5	NA	CASSSNYGGRGNQPQHF	TGTGCCAGCAGTTCGAATTACGGGGGCCGAGGCAATCAGCCCCAGCATTTT
TRBV4-1	once	TRBJ2-1	NA	CASSQDRDFDPSYNEQFF	TGCGCCAGCAGCCAAGACCGAGACTTTGACCCCTCCTACAATGAGCAGTTCTTC
TRBV7-2	NA	TRBJ1-3	TRBD1	CASSLPGQVDGNTIYF	TGTGCCAGCAGCTTGCCGGGACAGGTGGATGGAAACACCATATATTTT
TRBV7-2	NA	TRBJ2-7	TRBD2	CASSLSAGAISPSYEQYF	TGTGCCAGCAGCTTATCGGCGGGAGCTATAAGCCCCTCCTACGAGCAGTACTTC
TRBV20-1	once	TRBJ1-5	NA	CSASQGYSNQPQHF	TGCAGTGCTAGTCAGGGCTATAGCAATCAGCCCCAGCATTTT
TRBV5-1	few	TRBJ1-1	NA	CASSSHQNTEAFF	TGCGCCAGCAGCAGTCACCAAAACACTGAAGCTTTCTTT
TRBV5-1	NA	TRBJ2-7	NA	CASSRDGNGLEQYF	TGCGCCAGCAGTCGTGATGGGAATGGTCTCGAGCAGTACTTC
TRBV3-1/TRBV3-2	NA	TRBJ1-2	NA	CASRGVTANYGYTF	TGTGCCAGCAGAGGGGTGACAGCTAACTATGGCTACACCTTC
TRBV19	NA	TRBJ2-7	TRBD1	CASSASGTGKGEQYF	TGTGCCAGTAGTGCCTCCGGGACAGGGAAGGGCGAGCAGTACTTC
TRBV2	NA	TRBJ2-6	NA	CASRDLGVLANVLTF	TGTGCCAGCAGAGACTTGGGGGTTTTGGCCAACGTCCTGACTTTC